This T cell receptor (beta chain) is from a study of human T cells and chemical hapten exposure. Looking at the study overall: 2% DPC applied to a roughly 2 cm by roughly 2 cm arm area sensitized donors. Weekly diphenylcyclopropenone doses were given to patients' scalps across the approximately 25-week study. Regarding the study as a whole: Expanded TCRs formed significantly more large CDR3 similarity clusters than controls.

The germline V gene has CDR1 SNHLY and CDR2 FYNNEI. This CDR3 is built from 17 residues. Trimming left V 0 bases short and J 0 bases short, with 9 bases between. The time point: patch test 1, 2 weeks after DPC sensitization. Treatment indicated: therapeutic diphenylcyclopropenone sensitization with weekly scalp DPC. Those who donated were patients with alopecia, 18 to 70 years of age, and suitable for DPC. This clonotype was seen a few times. Its target is not known. A single record per CDR3 protein comes from TCRdb applying MiXCR to the RACE reads. The table shows approximately 350,000 distinct CDR3 sequences, with approximately 6.3% occurring only once.

Sequencing used whole blood, obtained in connection with sensitization to the hapten diphenylcyclopropenone (DPC). The chain joins TRBV2 to TRBJ2-6; D is ambiguous. This sequence was found in a woman aged 18-29 years with alopecia areata. Some clones in this sample may be carry-over from other donors' samples. CDR3 sequence: CASSEALQSSGANVLTF. DNA for the CDR3: TGTGCCAGCAGTGAAGCGCTCCAGAGCTCTGGGGCCAACGTCCTGACTTTC.